What follows is one T cell receptor (beta chain) and its context. The CDR3 has 13 amino acids. In germline, CDR1 is WSHSY, CDR2 SAAADI. V shed 8 bases, J shed 4 bases, and the junction held 6 bases outside the gene matches. Original processing notes: Researchers report that nucleated cell counts were estimated from reference gene primer amplification. The method was immunoSEQ multiplex PCR; TCRdb's version includes in-frame clones alone and lacks a portion of them. V and J calls and clone size are given by that table; D and trimming were obtained from the DNA. The sample holds more than 200,000 clones, around 83% seen once. This sample is drawn from a study of blood T cell repertoires in COVID-19. Study-wide context: Samples of COVID-19 (acute and convalescent) were obtained from the United States, Italy and Spain. From T cells, B-cell-depleted T cells, or PBMCs came the material, which was cDNA or gDNA.

Sequenced input: peripheral blood. This TCR came from a middle-aged woman who had recovered from COVID-19. The chain uses TRBV10-2 and TRBJ1-1; TRBD1 matches at 8 bases. CDR3 bases: TGCGCCAGCGGCCCAGGGGGCGGCACTGAAGCTTTCTTT. Translated: CASGPGGGTEAFF.